The subject of this entry is one TCR beta chain. This entry is derived from a study of chemoradiotherapy in HPV16-positive cancers. Sequencing was performed with immunoSEQ multiplex PCR; in TCRdb, only in-frame clones are kept and a portion is missing. The sample yields about 17,000 clones, 90% seen once. Germline loops: CDR1 MNHEY, CDR2 SMNVEV (reference sequence). V was cut by 2 bases and J by 3 bases, with 17 bases left in between. The CDR3 is 18 residues long. The chain combines TRBV27 with TRBJ1-6; the D gene is possibly TRBD1 (5 bases). The receptor comes from a human donor with HPV-associated anogenital cancer. Material: blood, obtained from a patient who underwent chemoradiotherapy. The CDR3 reads CASSLIGAGGRYNSPLHF. The CDR3 DNA reads as TGTGCCAGCAGTTTAATAGGGGCTGGAGGTCGCTATAATTCACCCCTCCACTTT.